This T cell receptor beta chain was found in a study of neoadjuvant nivolumab and ipilimumab in lung cancer (dated by TCRdb to about 2020). The study in broad terms: Nivolumab was administered intravenously at 3 mg/kg on days 1, 15 and 29, and in the combination arm ipilimumab 1 mg/kg was added on day 1 only. The major pathologic response (MPR) rate in the intention-to-treat population in each study arm was designated as the primary trial endpoint. The trial treated about 44 patients with operable NSCLC: about 23 were randomized to nivolumab monotherapy and around 21 to nivolumab plus ipilimumab. TCR repertoires were compared between pretherapy (baseline) peripheral blood and tumors resected at surgery after neoadjuvant immune checkpoint blockade. Matched pretherapy and resected tumor pairs were analyzed for seven patients: four treated with nivolumab and three with nivolumab plus ipilimumab. General conclusions and limits of the study: From pretherapy to surgery, increases in tumor T-cell richness and clonality were observed in three of three dual-therapy tumors but in only two of four nivolumab-treated tumors. A small number of samples was subjected to TCR sequencing. A positive correlation was observed between pretherapy blood TCR richness and richness in tumors resected after neoadjuvant therapy (Spearman R ~ 0.85). There was no significant correlation between TCR clonality and pathologic tumor regression, and just a single major-pathologic-response sample was available for the clonality-regression analysis. Greater TCR richness and clonality were observed in resected tumors than in tumor-adjacent uninvolved lung, and increases were observed in more dual-therapy-treated tumors.

For this clone: The antigen it recognizes is unknown. No base quality information exists; no much larger clone differs at one position.

Library preparation used the immunoSEQ multiplex PCR assay. The authors processed their data as follows. Repertoires were summarized in terms of richness and clonality, and significantly expanded and contracted clones between pre- and post-therapy samples were identified. TCRdb limited this immuneACCESS table to in-frame rearrangements with V and J called. A share of clones is missing; checked studies link under half to unresolved V genes, and the rest is unexplained. The V and J calls and the clone size are those of that table, but D and trimming were determined from the DNA. In this sample the table shows 19,000 or so clones, 79% of which occur a single time. The leading ten clones occupy 9% of the sample. Via the germline V gene, CDR1 is SGDLS and CDR2 YYNGEE. Counted from cysteine to phenylalanine, this CDR3 has 12 amino acids. The DNA shown is the 36-base CDR3, in frame from base 1. Relative to germline, V is 3 bases shorter and J is 4 bases shorter, with 5 bases between their ends.

The sample's time point label is to be understood as: at surgical resection after neoadjuvant nivolumab +/- ipilimumab. Samples came from the phase 2 randomized NEOSTAR trial, which tested neoadjuvant nivolumab or nivolumab plus ipilimumab followed by surgery in operable NSCLC. This TCR came from an adult with non-small cell lung cancer. The V gene is TRBV9 and the J gene is TRBJ2-1, with the D segment identity uncertain. The sequencing used tumor tissue, collected after neoadjuvant nivolumab, alone or with ipilimumab, at or shortly before surgery. The CDR3 amino acid sequence is: CASSAQYNEQFF. The DNA is as follows: TGTGCCAGCAGCGCACAGTACAATGAGCAGTTCTTC.